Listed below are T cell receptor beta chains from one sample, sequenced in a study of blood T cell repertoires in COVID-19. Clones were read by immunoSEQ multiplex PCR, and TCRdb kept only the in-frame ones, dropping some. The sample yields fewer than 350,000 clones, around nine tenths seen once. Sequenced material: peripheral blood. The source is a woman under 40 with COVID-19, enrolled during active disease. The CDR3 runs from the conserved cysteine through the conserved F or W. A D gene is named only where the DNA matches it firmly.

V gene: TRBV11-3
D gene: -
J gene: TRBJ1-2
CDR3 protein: CASSLGSPGAYGYTF
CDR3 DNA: TGTGCCAGCAGCTTAGGGTCGCCAGGGGCCTATGGCTACACCTTC

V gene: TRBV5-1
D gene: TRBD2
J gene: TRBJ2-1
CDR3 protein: CASSLAQTSVYNEQFF
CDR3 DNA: TGCGCCAGCAGCTTGGCCCAAACTAGCGTATACAATGAGCAGTTCTTC

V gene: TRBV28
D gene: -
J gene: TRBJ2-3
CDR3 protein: CASSPQVSTDTQYF
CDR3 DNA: TGTGCCAGCAGCCCGCAGGTTAGCACAGATACGCAGTATTTT

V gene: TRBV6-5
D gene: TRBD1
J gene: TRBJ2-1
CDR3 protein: CASSQDRGPYNEQFF
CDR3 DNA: TGTGCCAGCAGCCAGGACAGGGGGCCCTACAATGAGCAGTTCTTC

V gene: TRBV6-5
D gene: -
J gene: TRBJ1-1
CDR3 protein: CASSPGQGGTEAFF
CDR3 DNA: TGTGCCAGCAGCCCGGGGCAGGGAGGAACTGAAGCTTTCTTT

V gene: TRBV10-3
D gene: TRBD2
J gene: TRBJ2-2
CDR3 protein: CAISDPSGGPGELFF
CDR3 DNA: TGTGCCATCAGTGACCCTAGCGGGGGCCCCGGGGAGCTGTTTTTT

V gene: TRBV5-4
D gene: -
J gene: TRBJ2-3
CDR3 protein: CASSGGYGTSTDTQYF
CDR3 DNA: TGTGCCAGCAGCGGGGGGTACGGGACTAGCACAGATACGCAGTATTTT

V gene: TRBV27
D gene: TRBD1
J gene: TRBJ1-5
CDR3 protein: CASSAQGYRVYGNQPQHF
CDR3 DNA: TGTGCCAGCAGCGCACAGGGGTATCGAGTATATGGCAATCAGCCCCAGCATTTT

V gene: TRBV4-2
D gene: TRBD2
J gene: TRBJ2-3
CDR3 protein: CASSQVLLAGDDTQYF
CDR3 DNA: TGTGCCAGCAGCCAAGTTTTACTAGCGGGAGACGATACGCAGTATTTT

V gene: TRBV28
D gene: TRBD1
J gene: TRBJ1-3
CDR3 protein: CASTTGEGLSGNTIYF
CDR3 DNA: TGTGCCAGCACGACAGGGGAAGGACTCTCTGGAAACACCATATATTTT

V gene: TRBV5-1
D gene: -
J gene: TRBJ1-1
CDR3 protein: CASSLGTGRVTEAFF
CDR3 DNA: TGCGCCAGCAGCTTGGGTACAGGGCGGGTCACTGAAGCTTTCTTT

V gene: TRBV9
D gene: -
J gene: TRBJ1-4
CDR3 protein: CASSPRQGMAEKLFF
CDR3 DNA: TGTGCCAGCAGCCCCCGGCAGGGGATGGCAGAAAAACTGTTTTTT

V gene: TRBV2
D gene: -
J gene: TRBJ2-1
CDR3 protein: CASRRDSHNEQFF
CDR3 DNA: TGTGCCAGCAGACGGGACTCCCACAATGAGCAGTTCTTC

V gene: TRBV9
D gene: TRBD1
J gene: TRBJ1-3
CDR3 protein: CASSVQGASGNTIYF
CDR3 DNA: TGTGCCAGCAGCGTTCAGGGGGCGTCGGGAAACACCATATATTTT

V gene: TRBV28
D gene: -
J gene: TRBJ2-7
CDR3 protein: CASRGVREPYEQYF
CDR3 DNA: TGTGCCAGCAGAGGGGTTCGGGAGCCCTACGAGCAGTACTTC

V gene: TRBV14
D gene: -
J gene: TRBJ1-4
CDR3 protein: CASSLKGGHLTTNEKLFF
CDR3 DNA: TGTGCCAGCAGCCTCAAGGGCGGACACCTAACAACTAATGAAAAACTGTTTTTT

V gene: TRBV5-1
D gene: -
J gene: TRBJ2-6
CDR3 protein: CASSLQGSGANVLTF
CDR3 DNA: TGCGCCAGCAGCTTGCAGGGTTCGGGGGCCAACGTCCTGACTTTC

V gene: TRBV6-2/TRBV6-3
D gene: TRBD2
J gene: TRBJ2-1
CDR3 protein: CASSRTSGSNYYNEQFF
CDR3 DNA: TGTGCCAGCAGCCGGACTAGCGGGAGTAACTACTACAATGAGCAGTTCTTC

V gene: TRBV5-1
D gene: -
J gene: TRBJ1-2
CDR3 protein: CASSSNRFDGYTF
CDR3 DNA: TGCGCCAGCAGCTCCAACAGGTTTGATGGCTACACCTTC

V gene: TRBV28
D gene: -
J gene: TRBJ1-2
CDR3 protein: CASNAQDNYYGYTF
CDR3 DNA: TGTGCCAGCAATGCACAGGATAACTATTATGGCTACACCTTC

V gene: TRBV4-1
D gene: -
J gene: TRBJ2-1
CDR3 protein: CASSQETGEAYNEQFF
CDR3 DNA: TGCGCCAGCAGCCAAGAAACTGGCGAGGCCTACAATGAGCAGTTCTTC